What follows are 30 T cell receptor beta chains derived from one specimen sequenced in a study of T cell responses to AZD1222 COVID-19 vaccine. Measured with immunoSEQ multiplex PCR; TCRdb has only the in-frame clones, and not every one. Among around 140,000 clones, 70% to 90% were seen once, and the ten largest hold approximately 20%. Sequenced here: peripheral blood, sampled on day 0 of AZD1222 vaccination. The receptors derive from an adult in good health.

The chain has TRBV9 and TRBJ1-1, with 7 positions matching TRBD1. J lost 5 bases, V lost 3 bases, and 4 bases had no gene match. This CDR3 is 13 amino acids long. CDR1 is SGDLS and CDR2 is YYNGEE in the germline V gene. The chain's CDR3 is CASSATGVTEAFF. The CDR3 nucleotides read TGTGCCAGCAGCGCTACAGGGGTTACTGAAGCTTTCTTT.

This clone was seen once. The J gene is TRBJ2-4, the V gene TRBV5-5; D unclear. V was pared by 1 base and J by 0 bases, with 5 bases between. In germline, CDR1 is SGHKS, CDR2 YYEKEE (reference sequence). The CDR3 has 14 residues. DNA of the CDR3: TGTGCCAGCAGCTTGATGCTAGCCAAAAACATTCAGTACTTC. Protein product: CASSLMLAKNIQYF.

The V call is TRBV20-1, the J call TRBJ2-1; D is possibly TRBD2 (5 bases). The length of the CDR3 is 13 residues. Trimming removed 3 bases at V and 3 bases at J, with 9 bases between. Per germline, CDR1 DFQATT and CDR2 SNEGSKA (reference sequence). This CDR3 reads CSASRAGYNEQFF. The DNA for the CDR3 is TGCAGTGCTAGTCGGGCGGGCTACAATGAGCAGTTCTTC.

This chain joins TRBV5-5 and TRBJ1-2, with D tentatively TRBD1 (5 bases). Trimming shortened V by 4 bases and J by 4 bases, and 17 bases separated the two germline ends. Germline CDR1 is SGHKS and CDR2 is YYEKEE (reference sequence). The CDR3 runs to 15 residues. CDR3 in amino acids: CASSTIVGAPYGYTF. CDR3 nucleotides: TGTGCCAGCAGCACAATCGTCGGGGCCCCCTATGGCTACACCTTC. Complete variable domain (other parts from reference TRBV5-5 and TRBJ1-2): DAGVTQSPTHLIKTRGQQVTLRCSPISGHKSVSWYQQVLGQGPQFIFQYYEKEERGRGNFPDRFSARQFPNYSSELNVNALLLGDSALYLCASSTIVGAPYGYTFGSGTRLTVV.

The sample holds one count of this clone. CDR3 nucleotides: TGTGCCAGCAGCCAACCCCCCGCTAGCGGGGGCACAGATACGCAGTATTTT. This translates into CASSQPPASGGTDTQYF. The V and J genes are TRBV4-2 and TRBJ2-3, with 9 bases lining up with TRBD2. This CDR3 spans 17 amino acids. In germline, CDR1 is LGHNA, CDR2 YNFKEQ. V lost 2 bases, J lost 1 base, and 7 bases stayed unmatched.

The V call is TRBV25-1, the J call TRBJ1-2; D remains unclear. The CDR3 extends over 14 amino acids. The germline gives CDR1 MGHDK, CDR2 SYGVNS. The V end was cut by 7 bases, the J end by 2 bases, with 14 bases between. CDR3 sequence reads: CASKWGLPNYGYTF. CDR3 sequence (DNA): TGTGCCAGCAAGTGGGGTCTCCCCAACTATGGCTACACCTTC.

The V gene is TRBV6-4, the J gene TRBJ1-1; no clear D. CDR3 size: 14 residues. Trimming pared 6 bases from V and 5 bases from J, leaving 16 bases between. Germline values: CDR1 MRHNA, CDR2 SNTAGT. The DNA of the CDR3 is TGTGCCAGCAGCGCCCGCTCTGGTGGGACTGAAGCTTTCTTT. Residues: CASSARSGGTEAFF.

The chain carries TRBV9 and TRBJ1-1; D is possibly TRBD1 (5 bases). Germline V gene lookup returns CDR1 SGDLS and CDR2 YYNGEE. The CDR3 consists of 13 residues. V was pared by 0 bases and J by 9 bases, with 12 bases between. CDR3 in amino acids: CASSVGMRGQAFF. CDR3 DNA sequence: TGTGCCAGCAGCGTAGGTATGAGGGGACAAGCTTTCTTT.

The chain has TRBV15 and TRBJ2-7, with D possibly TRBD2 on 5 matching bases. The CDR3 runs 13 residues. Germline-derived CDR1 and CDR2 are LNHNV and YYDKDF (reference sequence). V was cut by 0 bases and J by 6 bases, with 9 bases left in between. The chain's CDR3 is CATSRDRGSEQYF. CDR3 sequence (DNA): TGTGCCACCAGCAGAGATAGAGGGAGCGAGCAGTACTTC.

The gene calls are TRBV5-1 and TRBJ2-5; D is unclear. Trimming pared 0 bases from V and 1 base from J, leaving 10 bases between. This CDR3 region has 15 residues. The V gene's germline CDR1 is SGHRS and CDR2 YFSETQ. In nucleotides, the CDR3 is TGCGCCAGCAGCTTGGATTCAGGACGCCAAGAGACCCAGTACTTC. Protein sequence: CASSLDSGRQETQYF.

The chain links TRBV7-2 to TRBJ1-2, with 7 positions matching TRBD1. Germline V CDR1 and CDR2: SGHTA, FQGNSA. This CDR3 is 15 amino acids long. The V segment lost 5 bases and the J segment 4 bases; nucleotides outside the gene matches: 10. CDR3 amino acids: CASSKTQQGLYGYTF. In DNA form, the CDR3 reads TGTGCCAGCAGCAAAACCCAACAGGGGCTCTATGGCTACACCTTC.

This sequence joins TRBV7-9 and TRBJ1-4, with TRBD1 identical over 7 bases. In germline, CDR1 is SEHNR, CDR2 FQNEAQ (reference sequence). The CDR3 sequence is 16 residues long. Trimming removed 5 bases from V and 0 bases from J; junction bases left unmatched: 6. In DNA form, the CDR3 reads TGTGCCAGCAGCGGACAGGTCTTGTCAACTAATGAAAAACTGTTTTTT. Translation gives CASSGQVLSTNEKLFF.

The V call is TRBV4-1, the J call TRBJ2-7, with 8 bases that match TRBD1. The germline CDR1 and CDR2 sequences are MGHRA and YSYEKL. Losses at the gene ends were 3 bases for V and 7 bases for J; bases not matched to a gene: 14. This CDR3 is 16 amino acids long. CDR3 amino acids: CASSQAAGQGPGEQYF. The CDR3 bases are TGCGCCAGCAGCCAGGCCGCCGGACAGGGTCCTGGGGAGCAGTACTTC.

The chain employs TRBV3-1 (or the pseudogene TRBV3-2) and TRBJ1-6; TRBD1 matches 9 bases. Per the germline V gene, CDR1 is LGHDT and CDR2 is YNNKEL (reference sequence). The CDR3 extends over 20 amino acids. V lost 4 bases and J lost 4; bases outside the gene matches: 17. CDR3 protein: CASSPQDRGPFLNYNSPLHF. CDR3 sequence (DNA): TGTGCCAGCAGCCCACAGGACAGGGGTCCATTCCTTAATTATAATTCACCCCTCCACTTT.

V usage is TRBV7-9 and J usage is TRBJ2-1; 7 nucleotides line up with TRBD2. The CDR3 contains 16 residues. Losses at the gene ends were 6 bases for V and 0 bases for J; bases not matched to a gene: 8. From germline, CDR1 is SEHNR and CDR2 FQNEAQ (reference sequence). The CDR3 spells CASSLNAGDSYNEQFF. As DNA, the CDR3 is TGTGCCAGCAGTCTCAACGCGGGGGACTCCTACAATGAGCAGTTCTTC.

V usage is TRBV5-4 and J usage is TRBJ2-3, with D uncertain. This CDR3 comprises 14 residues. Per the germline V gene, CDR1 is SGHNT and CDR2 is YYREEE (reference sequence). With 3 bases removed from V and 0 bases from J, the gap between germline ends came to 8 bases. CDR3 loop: CASSSIRSTDTQYF. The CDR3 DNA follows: TGTGCCAGCAGCTCGATTCGGAGCACAGATACGCAGTATTTT.

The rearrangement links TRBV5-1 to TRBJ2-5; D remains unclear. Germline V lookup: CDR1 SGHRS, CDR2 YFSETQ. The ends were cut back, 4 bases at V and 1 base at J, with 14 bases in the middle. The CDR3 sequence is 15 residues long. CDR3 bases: TGCGCCAGCAGCCCGACTTGGGCAGGCCAAGAGACCCAGTACTTC. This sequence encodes CASSPTWAGQETQYF.

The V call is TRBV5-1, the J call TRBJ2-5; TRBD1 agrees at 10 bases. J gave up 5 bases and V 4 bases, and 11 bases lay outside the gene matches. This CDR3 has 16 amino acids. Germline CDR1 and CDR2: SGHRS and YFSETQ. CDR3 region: CASSQDGTGVMETQYF. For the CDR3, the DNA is TGCGCCAGCAGCCAAGACGGGACAGGGGTAATGGAGACCCAGTACTTC.

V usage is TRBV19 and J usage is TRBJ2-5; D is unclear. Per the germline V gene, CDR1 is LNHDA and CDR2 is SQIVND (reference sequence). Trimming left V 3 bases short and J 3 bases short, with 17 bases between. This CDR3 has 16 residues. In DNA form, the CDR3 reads TGTGCCAGTAGTATCGTTGGGCCGGAAAGAAAAGAGACCCAGTACTTC. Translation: CASSIVGPERKETQYF.

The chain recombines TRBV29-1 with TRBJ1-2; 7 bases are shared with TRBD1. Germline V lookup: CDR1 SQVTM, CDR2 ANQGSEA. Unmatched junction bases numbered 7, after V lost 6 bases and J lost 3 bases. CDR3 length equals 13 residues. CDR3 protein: CSVAPGTDYGYTF. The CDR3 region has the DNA TGCAGCGTAGCCCCGGGGACAGACTATGGCTACACCTTC.

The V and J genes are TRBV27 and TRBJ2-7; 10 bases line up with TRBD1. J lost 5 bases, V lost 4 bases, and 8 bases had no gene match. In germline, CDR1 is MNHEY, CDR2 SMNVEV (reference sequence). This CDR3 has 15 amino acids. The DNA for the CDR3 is TGTGCCAGCAGTTCTCCCGCCGGGACAGGGGACGAGCAGTACTTC. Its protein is CASSSPAGTGDEQYF.

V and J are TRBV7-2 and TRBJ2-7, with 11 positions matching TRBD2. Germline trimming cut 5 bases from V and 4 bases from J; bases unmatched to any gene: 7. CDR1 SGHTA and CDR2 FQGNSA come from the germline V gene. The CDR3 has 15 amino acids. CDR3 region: CASSTLAGGSYEQYF. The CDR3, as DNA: TGTGCCAGCAGCACCCTAGCGGGGGGCTCGTACGAGCAGTACTTC.

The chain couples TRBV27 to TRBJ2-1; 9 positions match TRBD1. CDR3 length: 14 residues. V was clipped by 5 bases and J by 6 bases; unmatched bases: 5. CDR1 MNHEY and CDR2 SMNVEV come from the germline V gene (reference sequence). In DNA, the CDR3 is TGTGCCAGCAGTGGACCGGGACAGGGCAATGAGCAGTTCTTC. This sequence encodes CASSGPGQGNEQFF.

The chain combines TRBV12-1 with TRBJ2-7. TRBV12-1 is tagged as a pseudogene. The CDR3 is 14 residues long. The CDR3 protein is CASSPFSKDYEQYF. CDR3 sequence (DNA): TGTGCCAGCAGCCCCTTCTCGAAGGATTACGAGCAGTACTTC.

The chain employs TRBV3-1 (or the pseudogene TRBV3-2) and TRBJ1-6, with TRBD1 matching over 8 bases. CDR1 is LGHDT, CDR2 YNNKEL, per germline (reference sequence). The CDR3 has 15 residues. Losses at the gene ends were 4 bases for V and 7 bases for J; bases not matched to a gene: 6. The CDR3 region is CASSRTGPANSPLHF. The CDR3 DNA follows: TGTGCCAGCAGCCGGACAGGGCCCGCAAATTCACCCCTCCACTTT.

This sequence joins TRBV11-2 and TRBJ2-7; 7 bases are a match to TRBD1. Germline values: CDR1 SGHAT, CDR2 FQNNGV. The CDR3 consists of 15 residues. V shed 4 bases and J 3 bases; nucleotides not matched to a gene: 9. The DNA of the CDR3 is TGTGCCAGCAGCTCCACCGGGACAGAGTTCTACGAGCAGTACTTC. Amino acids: CASSSTGTEFYEQYF.

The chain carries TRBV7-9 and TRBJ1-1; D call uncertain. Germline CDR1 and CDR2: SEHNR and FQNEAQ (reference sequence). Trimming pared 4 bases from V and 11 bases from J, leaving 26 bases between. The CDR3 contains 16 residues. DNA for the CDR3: TGTGCCAGCAGCTCGCTCCGGGGTCAGAACATCCTACTGGCTTTCTTT. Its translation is CASSSLRGQNILLAFF.

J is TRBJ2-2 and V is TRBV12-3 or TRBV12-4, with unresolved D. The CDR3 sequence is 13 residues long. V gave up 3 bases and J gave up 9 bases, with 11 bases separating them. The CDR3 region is CASSFPQQRELFF. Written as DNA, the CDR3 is TGTGCCAGCAGTTTTCCTCAACAGAGGGAGCTGTTTTTT.

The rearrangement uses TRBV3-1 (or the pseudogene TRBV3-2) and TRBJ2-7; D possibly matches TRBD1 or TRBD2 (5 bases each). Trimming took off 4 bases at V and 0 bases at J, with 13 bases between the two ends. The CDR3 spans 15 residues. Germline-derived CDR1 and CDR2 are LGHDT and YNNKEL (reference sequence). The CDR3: CASSRSGGSSYEQYF. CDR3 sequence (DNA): TGTGCCAGCAGCCGATCTGGGGGAAGCTCCTACGAGCAGTACTTC.

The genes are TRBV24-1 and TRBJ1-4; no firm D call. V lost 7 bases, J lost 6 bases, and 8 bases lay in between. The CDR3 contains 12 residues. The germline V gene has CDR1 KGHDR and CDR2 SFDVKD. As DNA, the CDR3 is TGTGCCACCAGGGGTTCGGATGAAAAACTGTTTTTT. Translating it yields CATRGSDEKLFF.